The 18 T cell receptor beta chains presented below share a single source sample, sequenced in a study of a mutant IDH1 vaccine in newly diagnosed glioma. Time point given: week 35, safety follow-up. Each vaccine dose was 300 ug of mutant IDH1 20-mer peptide, with topical imiquimod. Their antigens remain unidentified. The repertoire was sequenced with immunoSEQ multiplex PCR; TCRdb's copy has only in-frame clones and lacks some. In the table there are about 68,000 clones, roughly 83% of which are singletons. The material was PBMCs, obtained from a glioma patient whose treatment included an IDH1 peptide vaccine. Receptor source: a man younger than 35 with glioma.

This chain uses TRBV30 with TRBJ2-7; no firm D call. Trimming took 7 bases from V and 5 from J, leaving 18 bases between them. Germline V lookup: CDR1 GTSNPN, CDR2 SVGIG (reference sequence). This CDR3 spans 13 amino acids. CDR3 amino acids: CASIGPLRNEQYF. Here the CDR3 DNA reads TGTGCCTCCATCGGGCCTTTAAGGAACGAGCAGTACTTC.

V is TRBV6-4 and J is TRBJ2-1, with 11 bases identical to TRBD2. Losses at the gene ends were 4 bases for V and 4 bases for J; bases not matched to a gene: 3. Per the germline V gene, CDR1 is MRHNA and CDR2 is SNTAGT. The CDR3 runs to 15 residues. The CDR3 protein is CASSVAGGPYNEQFF. The CDR3 nucleotides are TGTGCCAGCAGTGTAGCGGGAGGGCCTTACAATGAGCAGTTCTTC.

CDR3 loop: CSALRRGTIYF. The CDR3 DNA sequence: TGCAGCGCCCTTCGCCGGGGCACCATATATTTT. The rearrangement uses TRBV29-1 and TRBJ1-3, with D uncertain. The CDR3 sequence is 11 residues long. Trimming stripped 7 bases from V and 9 bases from J, with 13 bases between. Germline-derived CDR1 and CDR2 are SQVTM and ANQGSEA.

This clone was detected only a few times. This sequence joins TRBV7-3 and TRBJ1-1; the D gene is possibly TRBD1 (6 bases). CDR3 length: 13 residues. From germline, CDR1 is SGHTA and CDR2 FQGTGA. V was cut by 5 bases and J by 4 bases, with 11 bases left in between. The CDR3 nucleotides read TGTGCCAGCAGCCTTCAGGGGCCCACTGAAGCTTTCTTT. Protein product: CASSLQGPTEAFF.

This chain joins TRBV28 and TRBJ2-7, with D uncertain. CDR3 length: 15 residues. CDR1 and CDR2 (germline): MDHEN, SYDVKM. The V gene lost 2 bases and the J gene lost 2 bases, with 13 bases spanning the gap. DNA of the CDR3: TGTGCCAGCAGTTTAAGTGAGAGTGGGGCCTACGAGCAGTACTTC. Translation: CASSLSESGAYEQYF.

This clone was seen a few times. The chain has TRBV28 and TRBJ2-7; D gene ambiguous. The length of the CDR3 is 19 residues. V was clipped by 1 base and J by 0 bases, with 22 bases between them. Germline assignment: CDR1 MDHEN and CDR2 SYDVKM. CDR3 protein: CASSLFISMGVGSSYEQYF. CDR3 nucleotides: TGTGCCAGCAGTTTATTTATATCGATGGGCGTGGGTAGCTCCTACGAGCAGTACTTC.

The chain recombines TRBV18 with TRBJ1-2; TRBD1 matches at 8 bases. Germline V lookup: CDR1 KGHSH, CDR2 LQKENI. The CDR3 length is 16 residues. Trimming cost V 2 bases and J 0 bases; bases outside gene matches: 5. In DNA, the CDR3 is TGTGCCAGCTCACCAGTAACAGGGGGTTCTAACTATGGCTACACCTTC. Translating gives CASSPVTGGSNYGYTF.

In its sample, this clone was seen once. V and J are TRBV2 and TRBJ1-6; D is uncertain. V lost 1 base to trimming and J lost 12 bases, with 10 bases between them. CDR1 and CDR2 (germline): SNHLY, FYNNEI. The CDR3 has 13 amino acids. This CDR3 is CASSEGRFLPLHF. CDR3 in DNA: TGTGCCAGCAGTGAAGGGCGGTTCTTACCCCTCCACTTT.

The chain is built from TRBV6-5 and TRBJ2-7; 8 bases fit TRBD1. The CDR3 contains 15 residues. Germline V CDR1 and CDR2: MNHEY, SVGAGI. The V segment lost 2 bases and the J segment 6 bases; nucleotides outside the gene matches: 9. In nucleotides, the CDR3 is TGTGCCAGCAGTTACGGGCAGGGGGCCCTCGGCGAGCAGTACTTC. As protein: CASSYGQGALGEQYF.

V is TRBV2 and J is TRBJ1-4; 7 nucleotides match TRBD1. Trimming removed 7 bases from V and 7 bases from J; junction bases left unmatched: 9. Germline V lookup: CDR1 SNHLY, CDR2 FYNNEI. The CDR3 extends over 14 amino acids. The CDR3 DNA is TGTGCCAGCACATCCGGGACAGATTTTGAAAAACTGTTTTTT. This translates into CASTSGTDFEKLFF.

This rearrangement joins TRBV19 to TRBJ1-1, with 8 bases lining up with TRBD1. The CDR3 runs to 16 residues. The V and J ends lost 4 bases and 1 base, in that order; junction bases with no gene match: 8. Germline lookup yields CDR1 LNHDA and CDR2 SQIVND (reference sequence). CDR3 sequence (DNA): TGTGCCAGTAGTACCCCCCGGACAGGGAGGAACACTGAAGCTTTCTTT. Protein product: CASSTPRTGRNTEAFF. Looking up the rest from reference TRBV19 and TRBJ1-1 gives the full variable domain: DGGITQSPKYLFRKEGQNVTLSCEQNLNHDAMYWYRQDPGQGLRLIYYSQIVNDFQKGDIAEGYSVSREKKESFPLTVTSAQKNPTAFYLCASSTPRTGRNTEAFFGQGTRLTVV.

This chain joins TRBV7-3 and TRBJ2-2; D is ambiguous. The length of the CDR3 is 13 residues. V was clipped by 5 bases and J by 0 bases, with 4 bases between them. Germline V gives CDR1 SGHTA, CDR2 FQGTGA. CDR3 bases: TGTGCCAGCAGCCCGGCGAACACCGGGGAGCTGTTTTTT. Amino acids: CASSPANTGELFF.

The CDR3 DNA sequence: TGTGCCAGCAGCCCGAGTCCTCCTCCCCTACTTAACTATGGCTACACCTTC. It specifies CASSPSPPPLLNYGYTF. The genes are TRBV27 and TRBJ1-2; D not certain. The CDR3 contains 17 residues. V was cut by 6 bases and J by 1 base, with 21 bases left in between. CDR1 is MNHEY, CDR2 SMNVEV, per germline (reference sequence).

This chain uses TRBV18 with TRBJ1-1, with TRBD1 as a possible D gene (6 bases). V was clipped by 4 bases and J by 1 base, with 16 bases between them. This CDR3 has 16 amino acids. The V gene's germline CDR1 is KGHSH and CDR2 LQKENI. CDR3: CASSRRTDARNTEAFF. Written as DNA, the CDR3 is TGTGCCAGCTCACGCCGGACAGATGCAAGGAACACTGAAGCTTTCTTT.

The rearrangement uses TRBV28 and TRBJ1-2, with 12 bases that match TRBD1. Germline V CDR1 and CDR2: MDHEN, SYDVKM. This CDR3 has 19 residues. J lost 4 bases, V lost 5 bases, and 17 bases had no gene match. CDR3 nucleotide sequence: TGTGCCAGCAGTGGCCCTCCCGGGACAGGGGGCGCCCGACCCTATGGCTACACCTTC. Encoded protein: CASSGPPGTGGARPYGYTF.

The V gene is TRBV7-3, the J gene TRBJ2-5; TRBD2 agrees at 10 bases. The CDR3 extends over 15 amino acids. V was pared by 0 bases and J by 2 bases, with 0 bases of the junction left unmatched. Germline V CDR1 and CDR2: SGHTA, FQGTGA. CDR3 DNA sequence: TGTGCCAGCAGCTTAACTAGCGGGGGGCAAGAGACCCAGTACTTC. Its protein is CASSLTSGGQETQYF.

V gene TRBV28 combines with J gene TRBJ1-5; 8 bases map to TRBD1. The CDR3 sequence is 14 residues long. The junction had 8 bases not matched to a gene; V was cut back by 8 bases and J by 5 bases. Looked up from germline, CDR1 is MDHEN and CDR2 is SYDVKM. CDR3 coding DNA: TGTGCCAGCCGATCGGACAGGGCTGATCAGCCCCAGCATTTT. Translated: CASRSDRADQPQHF.

V gene TRBV2 combines with J gene TRBJ1-5; perhaps TRBD1 as D (6 bases). Trimming shortened V by 2 bases and J by 0 bases, and 14 bases separated the two germline ends. The germline V gene encodes CDR1 SNHLY and CDR2 FYNNEI. The CDR3 loop spans 17 amino acids. CDR3 nucleotide sequence: TGTGCCAGCAGTGAAACGGCAGGGGTCTATAGCAATCAGCCCCAGCATTTT. Its translation is CASSETAGVYSNQPQHF.